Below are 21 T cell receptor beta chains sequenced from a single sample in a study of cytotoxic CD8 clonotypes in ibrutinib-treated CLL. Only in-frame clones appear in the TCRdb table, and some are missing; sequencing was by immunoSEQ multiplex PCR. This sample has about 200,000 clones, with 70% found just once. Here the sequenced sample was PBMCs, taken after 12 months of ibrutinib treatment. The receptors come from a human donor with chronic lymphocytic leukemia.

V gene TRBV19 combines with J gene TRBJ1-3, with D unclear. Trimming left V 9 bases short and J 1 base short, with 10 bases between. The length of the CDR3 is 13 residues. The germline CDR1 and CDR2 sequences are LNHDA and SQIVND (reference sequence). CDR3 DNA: TGTGCCAGCGCGGAAGTATCTGGAAACACCATATATTTT. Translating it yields CASAEVSGNTIYF.

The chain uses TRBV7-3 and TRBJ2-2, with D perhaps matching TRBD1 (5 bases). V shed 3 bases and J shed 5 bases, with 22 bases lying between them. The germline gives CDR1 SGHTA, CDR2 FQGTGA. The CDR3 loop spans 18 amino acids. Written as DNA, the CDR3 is TGTGCCAGCAGCTTCCAGGAACAGGCCCCCCTCGCAACCGGGGAGCTGTTTTTT. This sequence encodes CASSFQEQAPLATGELFF.

The chain's CDR3 is CASSLTRSTDTQYF. The CDR3 nucleotides read TGTGCCAGCAGCTTAACCCGGAGCACAGATACGCAGTATTTT. The chain is built from TRBV7-3 and TRBJ2-3; no definite D call. The germline V gene has CDR1 SGHTA and CDR2 FQGTGA. V dropped 0 bases and J dropped 0 bases, with 4 bases sitting between them. This CDR3 has 14 residues.

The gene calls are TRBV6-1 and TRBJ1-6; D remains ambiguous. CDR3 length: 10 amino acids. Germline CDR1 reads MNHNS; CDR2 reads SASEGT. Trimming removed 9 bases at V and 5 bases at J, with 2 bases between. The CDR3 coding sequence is TGTGCCAGTAATAATTCACCCCTCCACTTT. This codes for CASNNSPLHF.

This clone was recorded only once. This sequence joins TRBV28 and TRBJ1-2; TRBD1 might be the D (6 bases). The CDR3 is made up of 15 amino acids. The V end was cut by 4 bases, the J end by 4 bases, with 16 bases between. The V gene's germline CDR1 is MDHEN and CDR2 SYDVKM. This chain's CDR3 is CASSSPQGRGYGYTF. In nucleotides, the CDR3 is TGTGCCAGCAGTTCTCCCCAGGGGCGCGGCTATGGCTACACCTTC.

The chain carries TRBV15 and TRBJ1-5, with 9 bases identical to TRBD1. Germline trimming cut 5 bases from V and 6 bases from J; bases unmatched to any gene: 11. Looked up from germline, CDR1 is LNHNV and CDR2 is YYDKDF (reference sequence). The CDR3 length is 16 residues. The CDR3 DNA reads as TGTGCCACCAGCCTTCTCCGGGACAGGGTGCGTCAGCCCCAGCATTTT. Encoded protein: CATSLLRDRVRQPQHF.

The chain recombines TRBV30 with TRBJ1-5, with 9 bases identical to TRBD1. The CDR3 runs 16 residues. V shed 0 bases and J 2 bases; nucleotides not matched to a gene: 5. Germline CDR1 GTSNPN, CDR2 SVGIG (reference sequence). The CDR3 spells CAWSVGQGFRNQPQHF. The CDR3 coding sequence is TGTGCCTGGAGTGTAGGACAGGGGTTTCGCAATCAGCCCCAGCATTTT.

Here the CDR3 DNA reads TGTGCCACCCAACCCCGCCGGGACGTCCTCAATCAGCCCCAGCATTTT. It yields the protein CATQPRRDVLNQPQHF. The V gene is TRBV27, the J gene TRBJ1-5, with a possible D match to TRBD1 (5 bases). Per the germline V gene, CDR1 is MNHEY and CDR2 is SMNVEV (reference sequence). Trimming removed 10 bases at V and 3 bases at J, with 22 bases between. CDR3 length: 16 residues.

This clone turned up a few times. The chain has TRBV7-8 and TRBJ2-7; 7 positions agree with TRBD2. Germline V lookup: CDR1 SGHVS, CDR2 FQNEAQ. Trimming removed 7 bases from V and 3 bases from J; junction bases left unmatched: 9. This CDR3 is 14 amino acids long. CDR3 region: CASTVGRGNYEQYF. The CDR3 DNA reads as TGTGCCAGCACCGTGGGGCGGGGGAACTACGAGCAGTACTTC.

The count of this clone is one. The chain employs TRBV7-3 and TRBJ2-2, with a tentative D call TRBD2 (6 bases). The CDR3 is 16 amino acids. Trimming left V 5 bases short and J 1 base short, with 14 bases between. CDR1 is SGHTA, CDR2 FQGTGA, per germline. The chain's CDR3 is CASSPREAGNTGELFF. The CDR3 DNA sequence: TGTGCCAGCAGCCCCCGTGAAGCGGGGAACACCGGGGAGCTGTTTTTT.

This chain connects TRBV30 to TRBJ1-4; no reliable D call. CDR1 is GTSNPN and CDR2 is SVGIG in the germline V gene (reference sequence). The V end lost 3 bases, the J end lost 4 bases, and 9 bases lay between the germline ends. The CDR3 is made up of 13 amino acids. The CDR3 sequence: CAWRLGVNEKLFF. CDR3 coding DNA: TGTGCCTGGAGATTAGGTGTTAATGAAAAACTGTTTTTT.

The CDR3 bases are TGTGCCAGCAGCGGACGACAAAGGTCCTCCTACGAGCAGTACTTC. Its protein is CASSGRQRSSYEQYF. The rearrangement links TRBV5-8 to TRBJ2-7; D gene ambiguous. Germline values: CDR1 SGHTS, CDR2 YDEGEE. The CDR3 has 15 amino acids. V was pared by 4 bases and J by 0 bases, with 14 bases between.

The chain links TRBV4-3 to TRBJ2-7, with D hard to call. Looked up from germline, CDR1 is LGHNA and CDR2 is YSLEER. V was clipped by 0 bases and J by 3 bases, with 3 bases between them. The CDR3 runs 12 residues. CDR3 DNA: TGCGCCAGCAGCCAAGACGGCTACGAGCAGTACTTC. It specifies CASSQDGYEQYF.

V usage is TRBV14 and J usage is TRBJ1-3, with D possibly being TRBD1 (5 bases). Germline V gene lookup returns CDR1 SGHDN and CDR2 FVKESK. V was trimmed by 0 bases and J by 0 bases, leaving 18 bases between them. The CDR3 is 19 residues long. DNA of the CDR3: TGTGCCAGCAGCCAAGATTCGGGTTGGGGCCTACACTCTGGAAACACCATATATTTT. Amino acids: CASSQDSGWGLHSGNTIYF. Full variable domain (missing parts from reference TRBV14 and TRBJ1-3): EAGVTQFPSHSVIEKGQTVTLRCDPISGHDNLYWYRRVMGKEIKFLLHFVKESKQDESGMPNNRFLAERTGGTYSTLKVQPAELEDSGVYFCASSQDSGWGLHSGNTIYFGEGSWLTVV.

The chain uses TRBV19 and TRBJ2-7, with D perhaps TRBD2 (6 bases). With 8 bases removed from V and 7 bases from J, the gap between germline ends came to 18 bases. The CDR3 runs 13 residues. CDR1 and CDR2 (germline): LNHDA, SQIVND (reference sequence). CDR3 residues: CASGWALGGEQYF. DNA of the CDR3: TGTGCCAGTGGGTGGGCCTTGGGAGGAGAGCAGTACTTC.

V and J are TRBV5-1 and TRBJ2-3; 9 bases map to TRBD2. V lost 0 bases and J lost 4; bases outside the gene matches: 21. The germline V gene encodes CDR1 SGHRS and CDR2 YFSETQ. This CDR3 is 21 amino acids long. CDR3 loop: CASSLVPPAGGRPIAADTQYF. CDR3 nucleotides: TGCGCCAGCAGCTTGGTTCCCCCAGCGGGAGGCCGGCCAATAGCGGCAGATACGCAGTATTTT.

The CDR3 DNA sequence: TGTGCCAGCAGCTTTCGAAGGGGGGTGGACGAGCAGTACTTC. Its protein is CASSFRRGVDEQYF. This rearrangement joins TRBV27 to TRBJ2-7, with D perhaps TRBD1 or TRBD2 (6 bases each). Per the germline V gene, CDR1 is MNHEY and CDR2 is SMNVEV (reference sequence). This CDR3 has 14 amino acids. The V and J ends lost 6 bases and 5 bases respectively, with 17 bases between them.

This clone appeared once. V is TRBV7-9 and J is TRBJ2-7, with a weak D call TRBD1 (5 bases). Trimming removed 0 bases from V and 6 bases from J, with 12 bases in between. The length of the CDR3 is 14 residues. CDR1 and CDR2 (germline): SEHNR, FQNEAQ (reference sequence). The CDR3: CASSLAGAKAEQYF. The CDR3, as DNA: TGTGCCAGCAGCTTAGCTGGGGCGAAAGCCGAGCAGTACTTC.

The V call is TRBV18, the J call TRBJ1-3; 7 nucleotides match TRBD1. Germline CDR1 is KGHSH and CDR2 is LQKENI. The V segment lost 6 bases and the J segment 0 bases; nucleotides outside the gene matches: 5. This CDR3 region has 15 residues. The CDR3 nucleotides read TGTGCCAGCTCTCTCGACAGGGTCTCTGGAAACACCATATATTTT. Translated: CASSLDRVSGNTIYF.

The CDR3 coding sequence is TGTGCCAGCAGGACCCCGGCAGGGGGAAATGAGCAGTACTTC. Translation gives CASRTPAGGNEQYF. This chain connects TRBV28 to TRBJ2-7; TRBD1 agrees at 7 bases. CDR3 length: 14 residues. CDR1 and CDR2 from the germline V gene are MDHEN and SYDVKM. Germline trimming cut 6 bases from V and 7 bases from J; bases unmatched to any gene: 12.

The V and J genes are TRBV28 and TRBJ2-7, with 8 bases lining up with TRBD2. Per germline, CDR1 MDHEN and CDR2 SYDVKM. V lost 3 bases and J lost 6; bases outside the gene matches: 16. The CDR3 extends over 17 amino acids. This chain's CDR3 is CASSFSSGRTQWAEQYF. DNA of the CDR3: TGTGCCAGCAGTTTCTCTAGCGGGCGGACTCAATGGGCCGAGCAGTACTTC.